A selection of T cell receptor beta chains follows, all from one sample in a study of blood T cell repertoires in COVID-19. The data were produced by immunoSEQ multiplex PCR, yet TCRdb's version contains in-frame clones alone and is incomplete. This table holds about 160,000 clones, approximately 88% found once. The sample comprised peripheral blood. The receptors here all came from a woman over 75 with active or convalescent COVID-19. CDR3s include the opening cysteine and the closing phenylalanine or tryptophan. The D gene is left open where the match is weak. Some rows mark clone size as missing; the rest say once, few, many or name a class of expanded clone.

CASSVTGGSGGKETQYF TGTGCCAGCAGCGTAACTGGGGGCAGCGGGGGCAAAGAGACCCAGTACTTC - TRBJ2-5 TRBV9 TRBD2
CASSARTSGGAREQYF TGTGCCAGCAGCGCGAGGACTAGCGGGGGGGCGAGGGAGCAGTACTTC - TRBJ2-7 TRBV13 TRBD2
CASSSEYEQYF TGTGCCAGCAGTTCCGAGTACGAGCAGTACTTC - TRBJ2-7 TRBV28 -
CAWTVKGQGSETQYF TGTGCCTGGACGGTAAAAGGACAGGGAAGCGAGACCCAGTACTTC - TRBJ2-5 TRBV30 TRBD1
CASSYAGYGYTF TGTGCCAGCAGTTACGCGGGGTATGGCTACACCTTC few TRBJ1-2 TRBV6-5 -
CASTLRGTQYF TGTGCCAGCACTCTACGCGGTACGCAGTATTTT few TRBJ2-3 TRBV6-5 -
CASTQGTFSGNTIYF TGTGCCAGTACGCAGGGCACCTTCTCTGGAAACACCATATATTTT - TRBJ1-3 TRBV19 -
CASSLSMRTNEKLFF TGTGCCAGCAGCTTGAGCATGAGAACTAATGAAAAACTGTTTTTT - TRBJ1-4 TRBV11-2 -
CASSLAGGSGELFF TGTGCCAGCAGCTTAGCGGGGGGTTCCGGGGAGCTGTTTTTT - TRBJ2-2 TRBV7-6 -
CASSQQFAQGQPQHF TGCGCCAGCAGCCAACAATTCGCTCAGGGTCAGCCCCAGCATTTT - TRBJ1-5 TRBV4-3 -
CASSLLGQGGNEQFF TGCGCCAGCAGCTTACTGGGACAGGGAGGCAATGAGCAGTTCTTC - TRBJ2-1 TRBV5-1 TRBD1
CASGLVRVTGDYNEQFF TGTGCTAGTGGTTTGGTAAGGGTGACAGGGGACTACAATGAGCAGTTCTTC - TRBJ2-1 TRBV12-5 TRBD1
CASSLGEGANQPQHF TGTGCCAGCAGCTTAGGAGAGGGGGCGAATCAGCCCCAGCATTTT - TRBJ1-5 TRBV7-6 TRBD1
CASSPGLGELNYGYTF TGTGCCAGCAGCCCTGGATTAGGGGAACTTAACTATGGCTACACCTTC - TRBJ1-2 TRBV6-2/TRBV6-3 -
CASRPTGNTEAFF TGTGCCAGCAGACCCACAGGGAACACTGAAGCTTTCTTT - TRBJ1-1 TRBV6-5 -
CAGKQGNGNTIYF TGTGCCGGCAAACAGGGGAACGGAAACACCATATATTTT - TRBJ1-3 TRBV12-3/TRBV12-4 TRBD1
CASSSRSRQGNFQETQYF TGTGCCAGCAGCTCCCGTTCACGACAGGGAAACTTCCAAGAGACCCAGTACTTC once TRBJ2-5 TRBV7-9 TRBD1
CASSASGGGNSPLHF TGTGCCAGCAGCGCATCAGGGGGCGGGAATTCACCCCTCCACTTT - TRBJ1-6 TRBV7-8 TRBD1
CAWGRTGVRGQPQHF TGTGCCTGGGGGAGGACAGGGGTCCGGGGTCAGCCCCAGCATTTT - TRBJ1-5 TRBV30 TRBD1
CASSQGQGGTEAFF TGTGCCAGCAGCCAGGGACAGGGGGGAACTGAAGCTTTCTTT few TRBJ1-1 TRBV6-4 TRBD1
CASAQGIGESEKLFF TGTGCTAGTGCCCAGGGGATCGGGGAGAGTGAAAAACTGTTTTTT - TRBJ1-4 TRBV12-5 -
CASSQLGQGSYNEQFF TGTGCCAGCAGCCAATTGGGGCAGGGCTCCTACAATGAGCAGTTCTTC - TRBJ2-1 TRBV14 -
CASSPEEGADTQYF TGTGCCAGCAGCCCAGAAGAGGGTGCGGATACGCAGTATTTT - TRBJ2-3 TRBV3-1/TRBV3-2 -
CASSYGGTGSNQPQHF TGTGCCAGCAGTTACGGGGGGACAGGGAGCAATCAGCCCCAGCATTTT - TRBJ1-5 TRBV6-2/TRBV6-3 TRBD1
CSAYERETQYF TGCAGTGCCTATGAGCGGGAGACCCAGTACTTC - TRBJ2-5 TRBV20-1 -
CASSLVGRQGGYTF TGTGCCAGCAGCTTAGTAGGCCGACAGGGCGGCTACACCTTC - TRBJ1-2 TRBV7-9 TRBD1
CASSQDRGWTDTQYF TGTGCCAGCAGCCAGGACAGGGGGTGGACAGATACGCAGTATTTT - TRBJ2-3 TRBV14 TRBD1
CASGVGVADLRQFF TGTGCCAGCGGGGTAGGAGTAGCGGATCTTCGGCAGTTCTTC - TRBJ2-1 TRBV5-4 -
CASRSTGMNTEAFF TGCGCCAGCAGATCGACAGGGATGAACACTGAAGCTTTCTTT - TRBJ1-1 TRBV5-1 TRBD1
CASRTGTGEKLFF TGTGCCAGCAGGACCGGGACAGGTGAAAAACTGTTTTTT - TRBJ1-4 TRBV6-5 TRBD1
CSENRGNTIYF TGCAGCGAAAATCGGGGAAACACCATATATTTT - TRBJ1-3 TRBV20-1 -
CEGNRNTGELFF TGTGAGGGGAACAGGAACACCGGGGAGCTGTTTTTT - TRBJ2-2 TRBV7-2 -
CASRRRRDSLGDTQYF TGTGCCAGCAGGCGACGTCGGGACTCCCTCGGCGATACGCAGTATTTT - TRBJ2-3 TRBV3-1/TRBV3-2 -
CAISAPGQRDYGYTF TGTGCCATCAGTGCCCCGGGACAGAGGGACTATGGCTACACCTTC - TRBJ1-2 TRBV10-3 TRBD1
CASSAPPAGGRGEQFF TGTGCCAGCAGCGCCCCCCCGGCGGGGGGGCGGGGTGAGCAGTTCTTC few TRBJ2-1 TRBV9 TRBD2
CASSLQGLGEAFF TGTGCCAGCAGTTTACAGGGTTTAGGTGAAGCTTTCTTT - TRBJ1-1 TRBV12-3/TRBV12-4 -
CASSPSGAIHWDTDTQYF TGTGCCAGCAGCCCGAGCGGGGCTATACATTGGGACACAGATACGCAGTATTTT - TRBJ2-3 TRBV14 TRBD2
CASTETGILEAFF TGTGCCAGCACCGAGACAGGGATCCTTGAAGCTTTCTTT - TRBJ1-1 TRBV6-5 TRBD1
CASSLRQGWNYGYTF TGTGCCAGCAGCCTCCGACAGGGTTGGAACTATGGCTACACCTTC - TRBJ1-2 TRBV11-2 TRBD1
CASPGLSSMNTEAFF TGTGCCAGCCCTGGGCTTTCTTCTATGAACACTGAAGCTTTCTTT - TRBJ1-1 TRBV28 -
CASSRTVTNYGYTF TGTGCCAGTAGTAGGACAGTTACTAACTATGGCTACACCTTC - TRBJ1-2 TRBV19 -
CASSQKEGATPLHF TGCGCCAGCAGCCAAAAGGAGGGGGCGACACCCCTCCACTTT - TRBJ1-6 TRBV4-3 TRBD1
CASSSGRTEAFF TGTGCCAGCAGTTCCGGGAGGACTGAAGCTTTCTTT - TRBJ1-1 TRBV6-5 -
CASSFTSGQETQYF TGTGCCAGTAGTTTCACTAGCGGCCAAGAGACCCAGTACTTC few TRBJ2-5 TRBV19 TRBD2
CASNFRDSGELFF TGTGCCAGTAACTTCCGGGACTCCGGGGAGCTGTTTTTT once TRBJ2-2 TRBV19 -
CASSTAGQGWEKLFF TGTGCCAGCAGCACAGCGGGACAGGGCTGGGAAAAACTGTTTTTT - TRBJ1-4 TRBV7-2 TRBD1
CASSSPGVSTDTQYF TGTGCCAGCAGCTCCCCGGGGGTCAGCACAGATACGCAGTATTTT - TRBJ2-3 TRBV7-2 -
CASSLSARSEQYF TGTGCCAGCAGCTTGAGTGCGCGAAGCGAGCAGTACTTC - TRBJ2-7 TRBV5-6 -
CSASDRRYGYTF TGCAGTGCTAGTGACCGTCGCTATGGCTACACCTTC - TRBJ1-2 TRBV20-1 -
CASSQESGVYNSPLHF TGCGCCAGCAGCCAAGAGTCAGGGGTCTATAATTCACCCCTCCACTTT - TRBJ1-6 TRBV4-3 -
CASRSGGNNEKLFF TGTGCCAGCAGGAGTGGAGGGAATAATGAAAAACTGTTTTTT - TRBJ1-4 TRBV3-1/TRBV3-2 -
CASSPPGIGNTIYF TGTGCCAGCTCACCTCCAGGGATAGGAAACACCATATATTTT - TRBJ1-3 TRBV18 -
CASSPITSVNTGELFF TGTGCCAGCAGCCCCATAACTAGTGTGAACACCGGGGAGCTGTTTTTT - TRBJ2-2 TRBV3-1/TRBV3-2 -
CASSGGVRGGWVSYNSPLHF TGTGCCAGCAGTGGAGGAGTCCGGGGAGGGTGGGTCTCCTATAATTCACCCCTCCACTTT - TRBJ1-6 TRBV6-1 -
CASRDRAKGNYGYTF TGTGCCTCGAGGGACAGGGCTAAGGGAAACTATGGCTACACCTTC few TRBJ1-2 TRBV19 TRBD1
CASSQLGGHEQFF TGCGCCAGCAGTCAATTGGGGGGGCATGAGCAGTTCTTC - TRBJ2-1 TRBV23-1 -
CAIISGEKLFF TGTGCCATCATCAGCGGCGAAAAACTGTTTTTT - TRBJ1-4 TRBV12-3/TRBV12-4 -